A single sample gave rise to the 17 T cell receptor beta chains below, sequenced in a study of regulatory T cells in long-lasting Graves disease. With iRepertoire HTBI primers and Arm-PCR of CDR3 regions, TCR beta libraries were built. TCRdb reanalysed the multiplex PCR reads using MiXCR and keeps one entry per CDR3 protein. The table includes about 400,000 distinct CDR3 sequences, 15% detected once. This sample's time point: newly diagnosed GD, antithyroid drugs for less than 3 months. RNA isolated from PBMCs was used to make the TCR library. The sample also formed part of further work on T cells in Graves' hyperthyroidism and ophthalmopathy.

This sample comprised peripheral blood mononuclear cells (PBMCs), obtained at new diagnosis, from a patient treated with antithyroid drugs. The receptor set was obtained from a woman aged 40 to 49 with Graves disease.

This clonotype was picked up many times. The chain recombines TRBV28 with TRBJ2-3; the match to TRBD2 covers 8 bases. J was trimmed by 0 bases and V by 6 bases; bases with no gene match: 5. Germline V gene sequence: CDR1 MDHEN, CDR2 SYDVKM. The CDR3 sequence is 15 residues long. The CDR3 bases are TGTGCCAGCAGACGACTAGCGACTAGCACAGATACGCAGTATTTT. Translated, it gives CASRRLATSTDTQYF.

This clonotype has ten or more counts. V usage is TRBV10-3 and J usage is TRBJ2-7; no clear D. The CDR3 consists of 11 residues. Trimming took off 11 bases at V and 0 bases at J, with 8 bases between the two ends. Germline-derived CDR1 and CDR2 are ENHRY and SYGVKD. The CDR3 reads CAAKSSYEQYF. CDR3 in DNA: TGTGCCGCAAAAAGCTCCTACGAGCAGTACTTC.

Ten or more counts support this clonotype. The rearrangement uses TRBV18 and TRBJ2-1, with 14 bases matching TRBD2. Germline-derived CDR1 and CDR2 are KGHSH and LQKENI. The ends lost 3 bases at V and 8 bases at J; junction bases unmatched: 3. The CDR3 spans 15 residues. The CDR3 DNA reads TGTGCCAGCTCACCGACTAGCGGGAGGGCCGATGAGCAGTTCTTC. Its translation is CASSPTSGRADEQFF.

This clonotype has only a few counts. The rearrangement joins TRBV5-1 to TRBJ2-1; 8 nucleotides line up with TRBD1. The CDR3 runs 15 residues. The V gene's germline CDR1 is SGHRS and CDR2 YFSETQ. Trimming removed 4 bases from V and 10 bases from J; junction bases left unmatched: 13. CDR3 region: CASSTGPGQVPEQFF. CDR3 in DNA: TGCGCCAGCAGCACTGGACCGGGACAGGTACCCGAGCAGTTCTTC.

This clonotype was recorded many times. The J gene is TRBJ2-1, the V gene TRBV28; no clear D. Deletions cut 7 bases from V and 3 bases from J, with 7 bases between. Germline lookup yields CDR1 MDHEN and CDR2 SYDVKM. The CDR3 loop spans 12 amino acids. CDR3 nucleotides: TGTGCCAGCACCCCTAACTACAATGAGCAGTTCTTC. Amino acids: CASTPNYNEQFF.

The V call is TRBV20-1, the J call TRBJ2-7; TRBD1 matches at 9 bases. Germline trimming cut 1 base from V and 7 bases from J; bases unmatched to any gene: 20. Germline assignment: CDR1 DFQATT and CDR2 SNEGSKA (reference sequence). CDR3 length: 18 residues. DNA of the CDR3: TGCAGTGCTAGAGGGGCCCCGGGACAGGGAGGGTTCTACAATGAGCAGTACTTC. This sequence encodes CSARGAPGQGGFYNEQYF.

A few counts support this clonotype. The V and J genes are TRBV14 and TRBJ1-4; D is ambiguous. CDR3 length equals 18 residues. From germline, CDR1 is SGHDN and CDR2 FVKESK. V lost 0 bases, J lost 1 base, and 15 bases lay in between. The CDR3 DNA sequence: TGTGCCAGCAGCCAAGATCGACCGGTGGGATTAACTAATGAAAAACTGTTTTTT. It is translated as CASSQDRPVGLTNEKLFF.

The sample holds many counts of this clonotype. The J gene is TRBJ2-5, the V gene TRBV7-3; 7 bases are shared with TRBD2. The germline V gene encodes CDR1 SGHTA and CDR2 FQGTGA. The CDR3 consists of 15 residues. J gave up 5 bases and V 0 bases, and 6 bases lay outside the gene matches. CDR3 in DNA: TGTGCCAGCAGCTTAACGGGGAGGGTTGGGGAGACCCAGTACTTC. It is translated as CASSLTGRVGETQYF.

This clonotype was seen repeatedly, ten times or more. The rearrangement joins TRBV15 to TRBJ1-2; 7 bases match TRBD1. V was pared by 0 bases and J by 4 bases, with 2 bases of the junction left unmatched. The CDR3 is made up of 14 amino acids. The V gene's germline CDR1 is LNHNV and CDR2 YYDKDF (reference sequence). The CDR3 coding sequence is TGTGCCACCAGCAGAGATCGGGACAGCTATGGCTACACCTTC. It yields the protein CATSRDRDSYGYTF.

The sample holds many counts of this clonotype. This chain joins TRBV7-2 and TRBJ1-5; unclear D gene. Trimming stripped 5 bases from V and 11 bases from J, with 13 bases between. The CDR3 consists of 12 residues. Germline V CDR1 and CDR2: SGHTA, FQGNSA. The CDR3 region has the DNA TGTGCCAGCAGCCCCCCAGGTTTGGCCCAGCATTTT. Translating gives CASSPPGLAQHF.

This clonotype was detected ten times or more. This rearrangement joins TRBV11-3 to TRBJ2-7, with TRBD2 matching over 14 bases. Looked up from germline, CDR1 is SGHNT and CDR2 is YENEEA. V lost 1 base and J lost 7; bases outside the gene matches: 9. This CDR3 is built from 17 residues. DNA for the CDR3: TGTGCCAGCAGCTTAGGGTCGGGGACTAGCGGGAGAGGAGAGCAGTACTTC. Residues: CASSLGSGTSGRGEQYF.

This clonotype was seen at least ten times. The chain joins TRBV10-3 to TRBJ2-7; 8 nucleotides agree with TRBD1. With 2 bases clipped from V and 4 bases from J, the junction kept 4 bases outside the gene matches. Germline values: CDR1 ENHRY, CDR2 SYGVKD. The CDR3 runs to 14 residues. CDR3 in amino acids: CAISEVRQGYEQYF. As DNA, the CDR3 is TGTGCCATCAGTGAGGTTCGACAGGGGTACGAGCAGTACTTC.

This clonotype showed up just a few times. This chain connects TRBV4-1 to TRBJ1-6; perhaps TRBD1 as D (6 bases). The germline CDR1 and CDR2 sequences are MGHRA and YSYEKL. This CDR3 has 15 amino acids. V lost 0 bases and J lost 9, with 12 bases in between. The CDR3 here is CASSQDVGAISPLHF. The CDR3 DNA sequence: TGCGCCAGCAGCCAAGATGTGGGGGCTATTTCACCCCTCCACTTT.

This clonotype was detected only a few times. A much bigger clone sits one base away, suggesting this may be a read error. CDR3 nucleotides: TGTGCCATCAGTGAGTCGACTAGCGGGAGCTACGAGCAGTACTTC. Residues: CAISESTSGSYEQYF. The chain recombines TRBV10-3 with TRBJ2-7; 12 bases align to TRBD2. Germline V gene lookup returns CDR1 ENHRY and CDR2 SYGVKD. J was trimmed by 3 bases and V by 0 bases; bases with no gene match: 0. The CDR3 spans 15 residues.

This clonotype was seen repeatedly, ten times or more. The gene calls are TRBV12-3 or TRBV12-4 and TRBJ2-5; 8 nucleotides line up with TRBD2. V lost 4 bases to trimming and J lost 4 bases; unmatched junction nucleotides: 5. This CDR3 contains 14 residues. The CDR3, as DNA: TGTGCCAGCAGTTATGGACTAGCACCAGAGACCCAGTACTTC. Translated, it gives CASSYGLAPETQYF.

This clonotype was seen at least ten times. The rearrangement links TRBV7-9 to TRBJ1-2; D ambiguous. This CDR3 has 15 residues. V gave up 5 bases and J gave up 0 bases, with 13 bases separating them. Germline V lookup: CDR1 SEHNR, CDR2 FQNEAQ (reference sequence). The CDR3 DNA reads as TGTGCCAGCAGCGGCACAGAAACTCCTAACTATGGCTACACCTTC. Translated, it gives CASSGTETPNYGYTF.

This clonotype occurred many times. The chain employs TRBV5-1 and TRBJ2-6; tentatively, D is TRBD1 (6 bases). Between the trimmed V and J ends, which lost 1 base and 0 bases, there was a span of 11 bases. CDR3 size: 17 residues. Germline V gene sequence: CDR1 SGHRS, CDR2 YFSETQ. The CDR3 loop is CASSLMGAPSGANVLTF. DNA for the CDR3: TGCGCCAGCAGCTTGATGGGGGCCCCCTCTGGGGCCAACGTCCTGACTTTC.